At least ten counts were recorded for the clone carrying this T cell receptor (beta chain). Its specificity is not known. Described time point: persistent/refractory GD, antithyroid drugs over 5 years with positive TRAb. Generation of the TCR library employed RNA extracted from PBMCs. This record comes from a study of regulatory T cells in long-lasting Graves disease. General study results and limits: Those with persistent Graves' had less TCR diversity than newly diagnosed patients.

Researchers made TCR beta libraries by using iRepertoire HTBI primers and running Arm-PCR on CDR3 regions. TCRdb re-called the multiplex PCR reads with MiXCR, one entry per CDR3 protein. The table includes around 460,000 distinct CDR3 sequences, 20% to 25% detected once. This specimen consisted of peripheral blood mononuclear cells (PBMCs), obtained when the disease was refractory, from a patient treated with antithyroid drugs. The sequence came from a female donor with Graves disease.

CDR3: CASRPDQETQYF. CDR3 coding DNA: TGTGCCAGCAGGCCGGACCAAGAGACCCAGTACTTC. The V call is TRBV12-3 or TRBV12-4, the J call TRBJ2-5; D ambiguous. V was pared by 6 bases and J by 0 bases, with 5 bases between. The CDR3 consists of 12 residues.